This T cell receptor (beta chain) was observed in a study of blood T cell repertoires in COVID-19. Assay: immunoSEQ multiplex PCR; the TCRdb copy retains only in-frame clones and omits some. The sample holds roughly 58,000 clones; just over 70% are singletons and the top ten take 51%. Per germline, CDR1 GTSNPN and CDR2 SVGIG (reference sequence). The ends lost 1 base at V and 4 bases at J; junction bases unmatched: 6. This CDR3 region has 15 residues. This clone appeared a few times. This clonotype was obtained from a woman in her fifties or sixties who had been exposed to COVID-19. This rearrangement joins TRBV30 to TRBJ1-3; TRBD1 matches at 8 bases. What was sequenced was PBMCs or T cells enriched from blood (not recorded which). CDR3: CAWSGGQGPGNTIYF. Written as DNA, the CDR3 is TGTGCCTGGAGTGGTGGACAGGGCCCGGGAAACACCATATATTTT.